One and the same sample provided the 31 T cell receptor beta chains below, sequenced in a study of T cells after yellow fever vaccination. TCRdb re-analysed the 5' RACE reads in MiXCR, keeping a single row per CDR3 protein. The sample records hundreds of thousands of distinct CDR3 sequences, 20% to 25% being singletons. The material sequenced was PBMCs, taken approximately 22 days after the first yellow fever vaccination. These receptors were collected from a man between 18 and 29 years old who received the YFV17D yellow fever vaccine.

This rearrangement joins TRBV3-1 to TRBJ2-3; no firm D call. Germline CDR1 is LGHDT and CDR2 is YNNKEL (reference sequence). CDR3 length: 14 residues. V shed 4 bases and J shed 3 bases, with 11 bases lying between them. CDR3 sequence reads: CASSLQFITDTQYF. The CDR3 bases are TGTGCCAGCAGCCTTCAATTCATAACAGATACGCAGTATTTT.

This clonotype showed up just a few times. The V gene is TRBV10-2, the J gene TRBJ2-1; 8 positions match TRBD2. The CDR3 length is 15 residues. The V gene's germline CDR1 is WSHSY and CDR2 SAAADI. Trimming took 4 bases from V and 4 from J; bases not matched to a gene: 6. The CDR3 DNA reads TGCGCCAGCAGTGCGACTAGCGCGCTATACAATGAGCAGTTCTTC. This codes for CASSATSALYNEQFF.

Only a few counts were recorded for this clonotype. The gene calls are TRBV2 and TRBJ2-7; D is possibly TRBD1 or TRBD2 (6 bases each). V was trimmed by 7 bases and J by 3 bases, leaving 13 bases between them. The CDR3 runs to 13 residues. Germline loops: CDR1 SNHLY, CDR2 FYNNEI. The CDR3 region is CASIQGLIYEQYF. In nucleotides, the CDR3 is TGTGCCAGCATACAGGGACTTATCTACGAGCAGTACTTC.

This clonotype was picked up many times. At one of its ends the junction is not consistent with the germline gene, which may arise from a read error. The CDR3 loop is CASSLANQPQHF. CDR3 nucleotide sequence: TGTGCCAGCAGTTTAGCGAATCAGCCCCAGCATTTT. This chain links TRBV7-2 with TRBJ1-5; D gene uncertain. CDR1 and CDR2 from the germline V gene are SGHTA and FQGNSA. The CDR3 covers 12 residues.

This clonotype was detected ten times or more. DNA of the CDR3: TGTGCCAGCAGTGACTCCGCTGGCGGGGGAAACAATGAGCAGTTCTTC. Translated, it gives CASSDSAGGGNNEQFF. The V gene is TRBV6-4, the J gene TRBJ2-1; 7 bases match TRBD2. CDR1 is MRHNA and CDR2 is SNTAGT in the germline V gene. CDR3 length: 16 amino acids. The V segment lost 0 bases and the J segment 5 bases; nucleotides outside the gene matches: 7.

This clonotype was recorded many times. This chain connects TRBV5-1 to TRBJ2-5, with 7 bases aligning to TRBD2. The germline gives CDR1 SGHRS, CDR2 YFSETQ. V was clipped by 2 bases and J by 3 bases; unmatched bases: 4. The CDR3 runs 14 residues. CDR3: CASSFLGREETQYF. Here the CDR3 DNA reads TGCGCCAGCAGCTTCCTGGGGAGGGAAGAGACCCAGTACTTC. Full variable domain (rest looked up from reference TRBV5-1 and TRBJ2-5): KAGVTQTPRYLIKTRGQQVTLSCSPISGHRSVSWYQQTPGQGLQFLFEYFSETQRNKGNFPGRFSGRQFSNSRSEMNVSTLELGDSALYLCASSFLGREETQYFGPGTRLLVL.

This clonotype was recorded once. A read error may produce the germline difference seen at one junction end. The chain is built from TRBV20-1 and TRBJ2-1, with TRBD1 matching 8 bases. There are 13 residues in the CDR3. Germline V lookup: CDR1 DFQATT, CDR2 SNEGSKA (reference sequence). In DNA form, the CDR3 reads TGCAGTGCTAGAGAAGGCAGGGGGCGCATGCACACCTTC. Protein sequence: CSAREGRGRMHTF.

In this sample, this clonotype turned up a few times. The rearrangement uses TRBV20-1 and TRBJ1-4; possibly TRBD1 for D (5 bases). V gave up 4 bases and J gave up 7 bases, with 19 bases separating them. CDR3 length: 15 amino acids. Germline CDR1 reads DFQATT; CDR2 reads SNEGSKA (reference sequence). CDR3 sequence reads: CSATFLRGSAEKLFF. The CDR3 nucleotides are TGCAGTGCTACTTTTTTGAGGGGATCTGCTGAAAAACTGTTTTTT.

The V call is TRBV27, the J call TRBJ2-7; 11 bases are a match to TRBD2. CDR1 and CDR2 (germline): MNHEY, SMNVEV (reference sequence). J was trimmed by 4 bases and V by 6 bases; bases with no gene match: 5. The CDR3 sequence is 14 residues long. Here the CDR3 DNA reads TGTGCCAGCAGCTCCGGGACTAGCGGATACGAGCAGTACGTC. Its protein product is CASSSGTSGYEQYV.

The sample holds a few counts of this clonotype. V gene TRBV20-1 combines with J gene TRBJ1-1, with D unclear. V lost 6 bases and J lost 0, with 11 bases in between. The CDR3 has 13 residues. Germline loops: CDR1 DFQATT, CDR2 SNEGSKA (reference sequence). CDR3 DNA sequence: TGCAGTGCCTTGAGGCGCATGAACACTGAAGCTTTCTTT. Translation gives CSALRRMNTEAFF.

This sequence joins TRBV12-3 or TRBV12-4 and TRBJ2-3; D is perhaps TRBD1 or TRBD2 (5 bases each). V was trimmed by 3 bases and J by 0 bases, leaving 28 bases between them. This CDR3 has 21 residues. The CDR3 DNA is TGTGCCAGCAGTTTGGTCGGTCCGGGGCCGCATTTAAGGTCTAGCACAGATACGCAGTATTTT. It yields the protein CASSLVGPGPHLRSSTDTQYF.

This chain uses TRBV7-8 with TRBJ1-1; 9 positions agree with TRBD1. J gave up 3 bases and V 8 bases, and 4 bases lay outside the gene matches. The CDR3 has 13 amino acids. Germline values: CDR1 SGHVS, CDR2 FQNEAQ. The CDR3 sequence: CASARDRDTEAFF. The DNA for the CDR3 is TGTGCCAGCGCCCGGGACAGGGACACTGAAGCTTTCTTT.

This clonotype was seen a handful of times. This chain connects TRBV12-3 or TRBV12-4 to TRBJ1-3, with D hard to call. This CDR3 region has 11 residues. The ends were cut back, 10 bases at V and 2 bases at J, with 6 bases in the middle. CDR3 bases: TGTGCCATCCCGGCTGGAAACACCATATATTTT. Residues: CAIPAGNTIYF.

This clonotype was found a few times. The rearrangement uses TRBV14 and TRBJ2-6; a weak D match, TRBD1 (6 bases). The V end lost 0 bases, the J end lost 3 bases, and 18 bases lay between the germline ends. The CDR3 covers 19 residues. Looked up from germline, CDR1 is SGHDN and CDR2 is FVKESK. The CDR3 sequence is CASSQDGGKLLYGANVLTF. The DNA of the CDR3 is TGTGCCAGCAGCCAAGATGGGGGCAAGCTGCTGTATGGGGCCAACGTCCTGACTTTC.

The chain uses TRBV7-9 and TRBJ1-4; D is perhaps TRBD1 (6 bases). Germline V CDR1 and CDR2: SEHNR, FQNEAQ (reference sequence). This CDR3 is built from 14 residues. Trimming cost V 3 bases and J 4 bases, with 9 bases left between them. As DNA, the CDR3 is TGTGCCAGCAGCTTCGGACAGATTAATGAAAAACTGTTTTTT. The encoded protein is CASSFGQINEKLFF.

V is TRBV6-6 and J is TRBJ1-1; D uncertain. CDR1 MNHNY and CDR2 SVGAGI come from the germline V gene (reference sequence). The CDR3 totals 13 residues. The V end was cut by 7 bases, the J end by 4 bases, with 13 bases between. CDR3 DNA: TGTGCCAGCACTTCGGTCGCCGCCACTGAAGCTTTCTTT. Its protein is CASTSVAATEAFF.

This clonotype is a singleton in its sample. J is TRBJ1-1 and V is TRBV6-6; D not certain. V lost 6 bases and J 8 bases, leaving 10 bases between the germline ends. The CDR3 covers 11 residues. The germline gives CDR1 MNHNY, CDR2 SVGAGI (reference sequence). CDR3 nucleotides: TGTGCCAGCAGCAAGTGGGAAGAAGCTTTCTTT. This sequence encodes CASSKWEEAFF.

This rearrangement joins TRBV27 to TRBJ1-4; D is unclear. The CDR3 length is 15 residues. The V end lost 5 bases, the J end lost 8 bases, and 18 bases lay between the germline ends. Looked up from germline, CDR1 is MNHEY and CDR2 is SMNVEV (reference sequence). CDR3 in amino acids: CASSPLGAGEEKLFF. As DNA, the CDR3 is TGTGCCAGCAGTCCCTTGGGTGCCGGTGAGGAAAAACTGTTTTTT.

A few counts support this clonotype. This chain links TRBV6-1 with TRBJ2-2; TRBD1 aligns across 9 bases. J lost 1 base, V lost 4 bases, and 10 bases had no gene match. The CDR3 is 18 residues long. Per germline, CDR1 MNHNS and CDR2 SASEGT. CDR3 sequence reads: CASSVQYPGQGNTGELFF. CDR3 coding DNA: TGTGCCAGCAGTGTACAATATCCGGGACAGGGGAACACCGGGGAGCTGTTTTTT.

The chain couples TRBV3-1 to TRBJ2-3, with TRBD2 matching over 8 bases. The CDR3 is 16 amino acids. V gave up 1 base and J gave up 2 bases; unmatched junction bases: 5. CDR1 is LGHDT and CDR2 is YNNKEL in the germline V gene (reference sequence). DNA of the CDR3: TGTGCCAGCAGCCAAGCAGTACTAGCGGCCACAGATACGCAGTATTTT. This sequence encodes CASSQAVLAATDTQYF.

J is TRBJ1-3 and V is TRBV6-5, with D unclear. V lost 4 bases to trimming and J lost 0 bases, with 10 bases between them. This CDR3 has 15 residues. The germline gives CDR1 MNHEY, CDR2 SVGAGI. The CDR3 is CASSSDGSSGNTIYF. For the CDR3, the DNA is TGTGCCAGCAGTTCTGACGGCAGCTCTGGAAACACCATATATTTT.

This chain links TRBV7-6 with TRBJ2-7; D unclear. The CDR3 length is 15 residues. V lost 5 bases and J lost 0, with 14 bases in between. Germline CDR1 reads SGHVS; CDR2 reads FNYEAQ. The CDR3 DNA follows: TGTGCCAGCAGCCCCTCGGACGGAGACTCCTACGAGCAGTACTTC. It encodes CASSPSDGDSYEQYF.

This clonotype was detected only a few times. V is TRBV4-3 and J is TRBJ2-3; TRBD2 is a possible D gene (6 bases). The CDR3 is made up of 13 amino acids. Trimming took off 4 bases at V and 10 bases at J, with 15 bases between the two ends. Germline lookup yields CDR1 LGHNA and CDR2 YSLEER. CDR3 residues: CASSPRRESPQYF. The CDR3 DNA reads TGCGCCAGCAGCCCGAGGAGGGAAAGTCCGCAGTATTTT.

This clonotype was counted between two and nine times. The V and J genes are TRBV6-2 or TRBV6-3 and TRBJ2-1; D is undetermined. V was pared by 6 bases and J by 9 bases, with 18 bases between. Germline CDR1 and CDR2: MNHEY and SVGEGT. This CDR3 is 14 amino acids long. The CDR3 bases are TGTGCCAGCAGGTTATTCTCCGGGTGGGGTGAGCAGTTCTTC. Amino acid sequence: CASRLFSGWGEQFF.

This chain links TRBV6-2 or TRBV6-3 with TRBJ2-7; the match to TRBD2 covers 7 bases. J lost 2 bases, V lost 0 bases, and 7 bases had no gene match. CDR1 is MNHEY and CDR2 is SVGEGT in the germline V gene. The CDR3 loop spans 16 amino acids. The CDR3 protein is CASSYSRGEGAYEQYV. CDR3 bases: TGTGCCAGCAGTTACTCCCGGGGGGAGGGAGCCTACGAGCAGTACGTC.

This clonotype was observed a handful of times. Written as DNA, the CDR3 is TGTGCCAGCAGCCCCGGGATCGGAGAGGCTGGGCAGTTCTTC. This encodes CASSPGIGEAGQFF. J is TRBJ2-1 and V is TRBV7-8; possible D gene TRBD2, 5 bases. Germline V gene lookup returns CDR1 SGHVS and CDR2 FQNEAQ. There are 14 residues in the CDR3. The V and J ends lost 5 bases and 12 bases respectively, with 20 bases between them.

The rearrangement links TRBV28 to TRBJ1-2, with no clear D. CDR1 is MDHEN and CDR2 is SYDVKM in the germline V gene. The CDR3 consists of 13 residues. With 6 bases removed from V and 7 bases from J, the gap between germline ends came to 15 bases. CDR3 protein: CASSRAAPSGYTF. The CDR3 DNA follows: TGTGCCAGCAGCCGGGCGGCACCTAGTGGCTACACCTTC.

The rearrangement links TRBV6-2 or TRBV6-3 to TRBJ2-7; 8 nucleotides align to TRBD1. Germline loops: CDR1 MNHEY, CDR2 SVGEGT. The CDR3 totals 12 residues. With 7 bases clipped from V and 2 bases from J, the junction kept 1 base outside the gene matches. The CDR3 sequence is CASTGQAYEQYF. The CDR3 DNA reads TGTGCCAGCACGGGACAGGCCTACGAGCAGTACTTC.

The genes are TRBV4-2 and TRBJ2-5; 12 bases agree with TRBD2. V shed 4 bases and J 6 bases; nucleotides not matched to a gene: 9. Germline assignment: CDR1 LGHNA and CDR2 YNFKEQ. CDR3 size: 16 residues. As DNA, the CDR3 is TGTGCCAGCAGCCGTTACGGGACTAGCGGGTTGAAGACCCAGTACTTC. Translating it yields CASSRYGTSGLKTQYF.

The table lists this clonotype with a few counts. The rearrangement links TRBV20-1 to TRBJ2-7; D call uncertain. The CDR3 is 14 residues long. Trimming stripped 0 bases from V and 2 bases from J, with 11 bases between. Looked up from germline, CDR1 is DFQATT and CDR2 is SNEGSKA (reference sequence). The CDR3, as DNA: TGCAGTGCTAGAGAATGGGGTTATGCCTACGAGCAGTACTTC. This sequence encodes CSAREWGYAYEQYF.

The rearrangement links TRBV4-3 to TRBJ2-3; the match to TRBD2 covers 7 bases. The CDR3 length is 16 residues. The junction had 4 bases not matched to a gene; V was cut back by 1 base and J by 0 bases. Germline V gene data show CDR1 as LGHNA and CDR2 as YSLEER. The CDR3 loop is CASSQGSSGSTDTQYF. In DNA form, the CDR3 reads TGCGCCAGCAGCCAAGGTTCTAGCGGAAGCACAGATACGCAGTATTTT.